This T cell receptor (beta chain) is drawn from a study of cytomegalovirus exposure and HLA in healthy donors. Study context: The approximately 120 validation repertoires were reported in a later analysis to have been generated on the same platform as the approximately 700 first-cohort repertoires. Whole-study findings and limits: Published work reported that the classifier diagnosed cytomegalovirus status with high specificity and sensitivity.

This CDR3 is 13 amino acids long. The germline V gene has CDR1 SEHNR and CDR2 FQNEAQ (reference sequence). Trimming at V came to 0 bases and at J to 6 bases, leaving 0 bases not matched to a gene. Libraries were prepared by immunoSEQ multiplex PCR; TCRdb keeps only in-frame clonotypes and omits some of them. Among 140,000 to 150,000 clones listed, less than 95% were seen once. This clone was observed a handful of times. Its antigen is not known. The specimen sequenced was PBMCs. The chain carries TRBV7-9 and TRBJ1-2; 8 bases agree with TRBD1. The receptor was isolated from a man younger than 30 in good health and CMV-seropositive. The CDR3 is CASSLAGQDGYTF. CDR3 bases: TGTGCCAGCAGCTTAGCGGGACAGGATGGCTACACCTTC. Full variable domain (rest looked up from reference TRBV7-9 and TRBJ1-2): DTGVSQNPRHKITKRGQNVTFRCDPISEHNRLYWYRQTLGQGPEFLTYFQNEAQLEKSRLLSDRFSAERPKGSFSTLEIQRTEQGDSAMYLCASSLAGQDGYTFGSGTRLTVV.